The present T cell receptor (beta chain) was sequenced within a study of T cells in Graves' hyperthyroidism and ophthalmopathy. This clonotype was picked up many times. Researchers took RNA transcripts and amplified the TCR beta CDR3 regions from them. HTBI primers were used for first-round RT-PCR of the TCR CDR3. TCRdb independently ran MiXCR on the multiplex PCR reads; one entry per CDR3 protein. The table shows hundreds of thousands of distinct CDR3 sequences, with 15% to 18% occurring only once. Germline V gene data show CDR1 as MNHEY and CDR2 as SMNVEV (reference sequence). The V and J ends lost 5 bases and 7 bases respectively, with 18 bases between them. The CDR3 contains 15 residues.

V gene TRBV27 combines with J gene TRBJ2-4, with a weak D call TRBD1 (5 bases). The source of this sequence is a young woman with Graves' hyperthyroidism that later progressed to Graves' ophthalmopathy. The sample comprised blood. CDR3 loop: CASSASRDLVNIQYF. The CDR3 nucleotides read TGTGCCAGCAGTGCCTCCAGGGATCTCGTTAACATTCAGTACTTC.